Following are 27 T cell receptor beta chains from one sample sequenced in a study of blood T cell repertoires in COVID-19. Assay used: immunoSEQ multiplex PCR; TCRdb lists only in-frame clones, some missing. The data hold around 290,000 clones, with 88% observed a single time. The sample taken for sequencing was PBMCs or T cells enriched from blood (not recorded which). The origin of the receptors is a woman in her 30s who had recovered from COVID-19.

The chain combines TRBV28 with TRBJ1-2; 8 bases map to TRBD1. CDR1 and CDR2 (germline): MDHEN, SYDVKM. V shed 5 bases, J shed 4 bases, and the junction held 6 bases outside the gene matches. This CDR3 is built from 14 residues. CDR3 loop: CASSLTGGSYGYTF. In nucleotides, the CDR3 is TGTGCCAGCAGTCTTACAGGGGGATCCTATGGCTACACCTTC.

The chain recombines TRBV6-2 or TRBV6-3 with TRBJ1-6; TRBD1 is a possible D gene (5 bases). V shed 6 bases and J shed 8 bases, with 14 bases lying between them. The CDR3 runs to 14 residues. The germline CDR1 and CDR2 sequences are MNHEY and SVGEGT. CDR3 in DNA: TGTGCCAGCAGCATGCAGGGTTCCGATTCACCCCTCCACTTT. Protein product: CASSMQGSDSPLHF.

The rearrangement links TRBV19 to TRBJ2-3, with TRBD2 matching 9 bases. J gave up 4 bases and V 5 bases, and 16 bases lay outside the gene matches. Germline V gene lookup returns CDR1 LNHDA and CDR2 SQIVND (reference sequence). There are 18 residues in the CDR3. The CDR3 loop is CASSDELASGTFADTQYF. CDR3 sequence (DNA): TGTGCCAGTAGTGATGAATTGGCTAGCGGGACTTTCGCAGATACGCAGTATTTT.

The chain joins TRBV29-1 to TRBJ1-3, with a tentative D call TRBD1 (6 bases). Deletions cut 4 bases from V and 4 bases from J, with 11 bases between. Germline CDR1 reads SQVTM; CDR2 reads ANQGSEA. This CDR3 comprises 13 residues. The CDR3 DNA follows: TGCAGCGTTGTAGGGGGTCCCGGAAACACCATATATTTT. Protein product: CSVVGGPGNTIYF. Looking up the rest from reference TRBV29-1 and TRBJ1-3 gives the full variable domain: SAVISQKPSRDICQRGTSLTIQCQVDSQVTMMFWYRQQPGQSLTLIATANQGSEATYESGFVIDKFPISRPNLTFSTLTVSNMSPEDSSIYLCSVVGGPGNTIYFGEGSWLTVV.

This clone was seen a single time. This chain uses TRBV15 with TRBJ1-2; 7 bases fit TRBD1. V was clipped by 0 bases and J by 4 bases; unmatched bases: 8. Germline loops: CDR1 LNHNV, CDR2 YYDKDF (reference sequence). The CDR3 contains 16 residues. In nucleotides, the CDR3 is TGTGCCACCAGCAGAGATCTTGCAGGGGGTGGCTATGGCTACACCTTC. It is translated as CATSRDLAGGGYGYTF.

This CDR3 is CASTGYNEQFF. CDR3 nucleotide sequence: TGTGCCAGCACAGGGTACAATGAGCAGTTCTTC. The chain carries TRBV28 and TRBJ2-1; D perhaps matches TRBD1 (5 bases). The CDR3 runs to 11 residues. Between the trimmed V and J ends, which lost 7 bases and 4 bases, there was a span of 5 bases. From germline, CDR1 is MDHEN and CDR2 SYDVKM.

The V and J genes are TRBV10-2 and TRBJ1-5; perhaps TRBD1 as D (5 bases). The CDR3 length is 14 residues. With 5 bases removed from V and 6 bases from J, the gap between germline ends came to 14 bases. Germline CDR1 WSHSY, CDR2 SAAADI. CDR3 bases: TGCGCCAGCAGTATGCAGGGAAGGGGTCAGCCCCAGCATTTT. Translating gives CASSMQGRGQPQHF.

The J gene is TRBJ1-2, the V gene TRBV24-1; 9 positions agree with TRBD1. There are 14 residues in the CDR3. CDR1 is KGHDR and CDR2 is SFDVKD in the germline V gene. V lost 0 bases to trimming and J lost 7 bases; unmatched junction nucleotides: 2. CDR3 sequence: CATSDLDRGFGYTF. CDR3 DNA: TGTGCCACCAGTGATTTGGACAGGGGGTTTGGCTACACCTTC.

The rearrangement uses TRBV2 and TRBJ1-2, with 8 bases lining up with TRBD1. V lost 10 bases and J lost 6; bases outside the gene matches: 10. The CDR3 covers 13 residues. Germline CDR1 and CDR2: SNHLY and FYNNEI. In nucleotides, the CDR3 is TGTGCCACCTACCAGGGGGCGCAACATGGCTACACCTTC. Amino acids: CATYQGAQHGYTF.

The chain employs TRBV6-5 and TRBJ2-2, with D maybe TRBD1 (5 bases). Germline CDR1 and CDR2: MNHEY and SVGAGI. This CDR3 spans 15 amino acids. The V and J ends lost 6 bases and 7 bases respectively, with 18 bases between them. The CDR3 DNA reads TGTGCCAGCAGCCCGACGCCAGGGCAGGGCGGGGAGCTGTTTTTT. Residues: CASSPTPGQGGELFF.

The gene calls are TRBV3-1 (or the pseudogene TRBV3-2) and TRBJ1-5, with D hard to call. In germline, CDR1 is LGHDT, CDR2 YNNKEL (reference sequence). V was pared by 0 bases and J by 3 bases, with 9 bases between. The CDR3 is 15 residues long. The CDR3 DNA is TGTGCCAGCAGCCAAGATCACAGTGCCAATCAGCCCCAGCATTTT. This gives the protein CASSQDHSANQPQHF.

The chain joins TRBV3-1 (or the pseudogene TRBV3-2) to TRBJ2-5; 11 nucleotides match TRBD1. CDR3 length: 16 residues. V shed 1 base, J shed 0 bases, and the junction held 1 base outside the gene matches. Germline V gene lookup returns CDR1 LGHDT and CDR2 YNNKEL (reference sequence). CDR3 sequence (DNA): TGTGCCAGCAGCCAAGGGGACAGGGGGAACCAAGAGACCCAGTACTTC. This codes for CASSQGDRGNQETQYF.

This clone appeared a single time. The chain carries TRBV9 and TRBJ1-5; TRBD1 is a possible D gene (5 bases). V was trimmed by 4 bases and J by 4 bases, leaving 18 bases between them. The CDR3 is 16 residues long. The germline gives CDR1 SGDLS, CDR2 YYNGEE. This CDR3 is CASSPSGTLGNQPQHF. Here the CDR3 DNA reads TGTGCCAGCAGCCCTTCAGGGACTTTGGGAAATCAGCCCCAGCATTTT.

Only one count was recorded for this clone. The rearrangement joins TRBV10-1 to TRBJ1-5; 9 bases agree with TRBD1. Germline assignment: CDR1 WNHNN and CDR2 SYGVQD (reference sequence). This CDR3 is 13 amino acids long. The junction had 0 bases not matched to a gene; V was cut back by 4 bases and J by 5 bases. The CDR3 DNA sequence: TGCGCCAGCAGTGGGACAGGGGATCAGCCCCAGCATTTT. It codes for CASSGTGDQPQHF.

V and J are TRBV2 and TRBJ1-1; 9 bases match TRBD1. Germline lookup yields CDR1 SNHLY and CDR2 FYNNEI. Trimming removed 8 bases from V and 0 bases from J; junction bases left unmatched: 7. There are 15 residues in the CDR3. The CDR3 loop reads CASGDRDSLNTEAFF. In nucleotides, the CDR3 is TGTGCCAGCGGGGACAGGGACTCCTTGAACACTGAAGCTTTCTTT.

The J gene is TRBJ2-1, the V gene TRBV10-3; TRBD2 might be the D (6 bases). Per germline, CDR1 ENHRY and CDR2 SYGVKD. V gave up 2 bases and J gave up 7 bases, with 15 bases separating them. This CDR3 region has 15 residues. CDR3 nucleotides: TGTGCCATCAGTGAGGGACGGGAGAGGTTAAATGAGCAGTTCTTC. It is translated as CAISEGRERLNEQFF.

The chain couples TRBV9 to TRBJ2-5; 13 nucleotides line up with TRBD2. V shed 0 bases, J shed 5 bases, and the junction held 10 bases outside the gene matches. The CDR3 covers 18 residues. In germline, CDR1 is SGDLS, CDR2 YYNGEE. The CDR3 region is CASSVVAAGLAGEETQYF. The CDR3 region has the DNA TGTGCCAGCAGCGTAGTGGCGGCCGGACTAGCGGGAGAGGAGACCCAGTACTTC. The entire variable domain, with the rest obtained from reference TRBV9 and TRBJ2-5, is as follows: DSGVTQTPKHLITATGQRVTLRCSPRSGDLSVYWYQQSLDQGLQFLIQYYNGEERAKGNILERFSAQQFPDLHSELNLSSLELGDSALYFCASSVVAAGLAGEETQYFGPGTRLLVL.

The chain has TRBV7-9 and TRBJ1-2; TRBD1 matches at 9 bases. The germline V gene has CDR1 SEHNR and CDR2 FQNEAQ (reference sequence). This CDR3 has 17 residues. The ends lost 5 bases at V and 6 bases at J; junction bases unmatched: 16. This CDR3 is CASSAGRGQGFLDGYTF. CDR3 nucleotide sequence: TGTGCCAGCAGCGCGGGCCGGGGACAGGGATTCCTGGATGGCTACACCTTC.

V and J are TRBV21-1 and TRBJ2-2; TRBD1 is the table's D call and was not checked against the DNA. TRBV21-1 is a pseudogene locus. The CDR3 sequence is 17 residues long. This chain's CDR3 is CASSAETRQGRTGELFF. The CDR3 DNA reads as TGTGCCAGCAGCGCAGAAACGAGACAGGGCCGGACCGGGGAGCTGTTTTTT.

The rearrangement joins TRBV5-1 to TRBJ2-5, with D possibly being TRBD2 (7 bases). The length of the CDR3 is 17 residues. V lost 0 bases and J lost 4, with 19 bases in between. The germline V gene encodes CDR1 SGHRS and CDR2 YFSETQ. The CDR3 protein is CASSLGADRWEGETQYF. For the CDR3, the DNA is TGCGCCAGCAGCTTGGGCGCGGACAGATGGGAGGGAGAGACCCAGTACTTC.

This clone was recorded once. The chain is built from TRBV27 and TRBJ1-1; 8 bases line up with TRBD1. CDR1 is MNHEY and CDR2 is SMNVEV in the germline V gene (reference sequence). J gave up 2 bases and V 3 bases, and 5 bases lay outside the gene matches. The CDR3 extends over 15 amino acids. The CDR3 loop is CASSFLGQANTEAFF. The CDR3 coding sequence is TGTGCCAGCAGTTTCCTGGGACAGGCAAACACTGAAGCTTTCTTT.

The chain carries TRBV29-1 and TRBJ2-7, with 7 bases matching TRBD1. Losses at the gene ends were 5 bases for V and 3 bases for J; bases not matched to a gene: 4. CDR3 length equals 12 residues. The germline V gene encodes CDR1 SQVTM and CDR2 ANQGSEA. The CDR3 sequence is CSVLGQIYEQYF. The CDR3 coding sequence is TGCAGCGTTCTGGGACAGATCTACGAGCAGTACTTC.

V gene TRBV5-1 combines with J gene TRBJ1-2, with TRBD1 matching over 7 bases. The CDR3 runs to 18 residues. V shed 5 bases, J shed 1 base, and the junction held 17 bases outside the gene matches. Germline V gives CDR1 SGHRS, CDR2 YFSETQ. The CDR3 sequence is CASRPRQGVGGRNYGYTF. CDR3 bases: TGCGCCAGCAGACCTAGACAGGGCGTAGGGGGTCGTAACTATGGCTACACCTTC.

This clone appeared a single time. This chain links TRBV9 with TRBJ2-5; the match to TRBD2 covers 8 bases. The CDR3 is 13 residues long. J gave up 5 bases and V 4 bases, and 4 bases lay outside the gene matches. In germline, CDR1 is SGDLS, CDR2 YYNGEE. The CDR3 DNA is TGTGCCAGCAGCCTCGGGGGGGAGGAGACCCAGTACTTC. Translation: CASSLGGEETQYF.

The chain combines TRBV13 with TRBJ2-7; no definite D call. The CDR3 contains 14 residues. In germline, CDR1 is PRHDT, CDR2 FYEKMQ (reference sequence). The V end lost 0 bases, the J end lost 5 bases, and 11 bases lay between the germline ends. The CDR3 DNA is TGTGCCAGCAGCTTAGGGCTAGGTTCGAACGAGCAGTACTTC. It specifies CASSLGLGSNEQYF.

A single count supports this clone. The V and J genes are TRBV2 and TRBJ2-7; D is possibly TRBD2 (6 bases). This CDR3 is 11 amino acids long. The germline gives CDR1 SNHLY, CDR2 FYNNEI. V was clipped by 11 bases and J by 7 bases, with 15 bases between them. DNA for the CDR3: TGTGCCGTGAGGGACTTCGGGGAGCAGTACTTC. It translates to CAVRDFGEQYF.

The chain has TRBV5-1 and TRBJ1-2; the match to TRBD1 covers 12 bases. Trimming removed 6 bases from V and 4 bases from J; junction bases left unmatched: 13. The CDR3 loop spans 17 amino acids. CDR1 and CDR2 (germline): SGHRS, YFSETQ. CDR3 protein: CASTWGQGAQGVYGYTF. The CDR3 DNA is TGCGCCAGCACGTGGGGACAGGGGGCGCAGGGGGTCTATGGCTACACCTTC.